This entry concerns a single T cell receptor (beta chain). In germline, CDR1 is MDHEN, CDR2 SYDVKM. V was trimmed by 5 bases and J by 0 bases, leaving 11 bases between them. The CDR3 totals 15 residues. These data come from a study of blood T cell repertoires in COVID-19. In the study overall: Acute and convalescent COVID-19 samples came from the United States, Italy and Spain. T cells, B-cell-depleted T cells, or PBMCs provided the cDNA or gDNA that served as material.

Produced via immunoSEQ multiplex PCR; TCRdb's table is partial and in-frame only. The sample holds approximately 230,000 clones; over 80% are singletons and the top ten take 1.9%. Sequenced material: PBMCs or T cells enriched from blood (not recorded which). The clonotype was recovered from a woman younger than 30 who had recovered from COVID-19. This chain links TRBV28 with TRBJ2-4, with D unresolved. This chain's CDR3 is CASSANIPAKNIQYF. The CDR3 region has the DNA TGTGCCAGCAGTGCAAACATCCCAGCCAAAAACATTCAGTACTTC.